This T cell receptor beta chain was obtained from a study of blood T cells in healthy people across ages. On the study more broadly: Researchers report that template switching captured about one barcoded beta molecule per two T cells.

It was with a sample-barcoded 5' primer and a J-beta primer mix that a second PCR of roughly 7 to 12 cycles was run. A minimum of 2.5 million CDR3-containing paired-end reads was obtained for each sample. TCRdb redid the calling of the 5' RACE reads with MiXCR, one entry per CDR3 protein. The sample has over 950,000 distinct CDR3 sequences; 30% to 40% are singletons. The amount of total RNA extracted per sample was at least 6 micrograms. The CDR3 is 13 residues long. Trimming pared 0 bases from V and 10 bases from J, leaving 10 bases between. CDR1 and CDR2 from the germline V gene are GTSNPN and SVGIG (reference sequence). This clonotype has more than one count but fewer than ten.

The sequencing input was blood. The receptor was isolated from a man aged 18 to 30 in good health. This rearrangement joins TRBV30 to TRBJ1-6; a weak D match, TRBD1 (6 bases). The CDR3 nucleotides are TGTGCCTGGAGTGTACCTGGGGGCTCACCCCTCCACTTT. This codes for CAWSVPGGSPLHF.